The T cell receptor (beta chain) under discussion was sequenced for a study of T cell responses to AZD1222 COVID-19 vaccine. Generated by immunoSEQ multiplex PCR, the TCRdb table keeps only in-frame clones and is missing some. The sample has just under 55,000 clones; 87% are singletons. Trimming stripped 3 bases from V and 1 base from J, with 16 bases between. CDR1 is LGHNA, CDR2 YNFKEQ, per germline. This CDR3 is built from 16 residues. The J gene is TRBJ2-7, the V gene TRBV4-2, with D perhaps given as TRBD1 or TRBD2 (5 bases each). The starting material was peripheral blood, obtained on day 0 of AZD1222 vaccination. This receptor was identified in an adult in good health. The CDR3 sequence is CASSQGPGLVSYEQYF. DNA of the CDR3: TGTGCCAGCAGCCAGGGACCGGGGTTGGTTTCCTACGAGCAGTACTTC.